Below, 5 T cell receptor beta chains from the same sample are listed, as sequenced in a study of shared clonotypes between healthy human individuals. The protocol was immunoSEQ multiplex PCR, while the TCRdb copy is restricted to in-frame clones and leaves out a portion. The sample records 2.5 million or so clones, just over 90% being singletons. Material for sequencing was naive CD4+ T cells sorted from blood. The subset denotes: CD45RA+ positively selected. These receptors came from a man aged 18 to 30 in good health.

The chain links TRBV6-4 to TRBJ2-7; 7 bases are shared with TRBD1. Germline V CDR1 and CDR2: MRHNA, SNTAGT. The CDR3 has 15 residues. V lost 8 bases, J lost 0 bases, and 10 bases stayed unmatched. CDR3 loop: CASLSSGQSSYEQYF. The CDR3 coding sequence is TGTGCCAGCTTATCGTCGGGACAGAGCTCCTACGAGCAGTACTTC.

The rearrangement joins TRBV7-9 to TRBJ1-1; 9 bases line up with TRBD1. V lost 3 bases and J lost 6; bases outside the gene matches: 5. CDR3 length: 14 amino acids. Germline V gene lookup returns CDR1 SEHNR and CDR2 FQNEAQ (reference sequence). The CDR3, as DNA: TGTGCCAGCAGCTTCCGAGACAGGGGGTCTGAAGCTTTCTTT. Translating it yields CASSFRDRGSEAFF.

This clone occurred once. Here the CDR3 reads CASSPGRESSSYEQYF. For the CDR3, the DNA is TGCGCCAGCAGCCCGGGTCGAGAATCGAGCTCCTACGAGCAGTACTTC. The chain combines TRBV4-1 with TRBJ2-7; D not certain. The CDR3 contains 16 residues. The V gene lost 4 bases and the J gene lost 0 bases, with 16 bases spanning the gap. Germline V gene data show CDR1 as MGHRA and CDR2 as YSYEKL.

This sequence joins TRBV2 and TRBJ2-2; TRBD2 is a possible D gene (6 bases). From germline, CDR1 is SNHLY and CDR2 FYNNEI. Trimming took 6 bases from V and 5 from J, leaving 28 bases between them. This CDR3 spans 19 amino acids. CDR3 in DNA: TGTGCCAGCAGATTCTTACCACCCGGGCGGAGGCGGGGAACCGGGGAGCTGTTTTTT. It specifies CASRFLPPGRRRGTGELFF.

This clone has only a few counts. This chain links TRBV18 with TRBJ1-4, with unresolved D. CDR1 and CDR2 (germline): KGHSH, LQKENI. V was shortened by 3 bases and J by 8 bases, with 19 bases between the two germline ends. This CDR3 has 16 amino acids. For the CDR3, the DNA is TGTGCCAGCTCACCCTTACGACGGGAGAAGGAGGAAAAACTGTTTTTT. The encoded protein is CASSPLRREKEEKLFF.